One T cell receptor beta chain is described in this entry. The data were taken from a study of cytomegalovirus exposure and HLA in healthy donors. PCR used 60 Vbeta primers and 13 Jbeta primers. Generated by immunoSEQ multiplex PCR, the TCRdb table keeps only in-frame clones and is missing some. The repertoire table contains 80,000 or so clones. Germline-derived CDR1 and CDR2 are SGHRS and YFSETQ. The CDR3 sequence is 14 residues long. V shed 4 bases and J shed 2 bases, with 13 bases lying between them. The rearrangement links TRBV5-1 to TRBJ2-7; D is perhaps TRBD2 (6 bases). This receptor was identified in a man aged 45 to 65 in good health and CMV-seropositive. Sequenced sample: PBMCs. The CDR3 nucleotides are TGCGCCAGCAGCCCCGGGAGTACCACCTACGAGCAGTACTTC. This gives the protein CASSPGSTTYEQYF.